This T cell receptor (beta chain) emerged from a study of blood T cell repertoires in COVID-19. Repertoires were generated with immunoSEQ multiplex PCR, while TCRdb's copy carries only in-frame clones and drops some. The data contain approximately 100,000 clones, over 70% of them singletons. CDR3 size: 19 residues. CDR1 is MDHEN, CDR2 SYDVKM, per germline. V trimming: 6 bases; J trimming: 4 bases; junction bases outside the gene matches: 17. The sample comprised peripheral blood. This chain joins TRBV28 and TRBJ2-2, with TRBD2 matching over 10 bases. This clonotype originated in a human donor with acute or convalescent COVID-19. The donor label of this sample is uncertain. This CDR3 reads CASSAPGLAIKRGTGELFF. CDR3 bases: TGTGCCAGCAGCGCGCCGGGACTAGCGATTAAACGGGGCACCGGGGAGCTGTTTTTT.